The 7 T cell receptor beta chains presented below share a single source sample, sequenced in a study of T cell responses to AZD1222 COVID-19 vaccine. Method: immunoSEQ multiplex PCR; TCRdb's copy keeps in-frame clones and lacks some. The sample gives about 140,000 clones, 75% to 90% of which show up once; about 4% is in the top ten. The source material was peripheral blood, sampled on day 0 of AZD1222 vaccination. The receptors originated from an adult in good health.

The table lists this clone with a count of one. The rearrangement links TRBV19 to TRBJ1-5; 8 nucleotides match TRBD1. J was trimmed by 3 bases and V by 8 bases; bases with no gene match: 6. Germline V gene lookup returns CDR1 LNHDA and CDR2 SQIVND (reference sequence). This CDR3 spans 14 amino acids. DNA for the CDR3: TGTGCCAGTTCCGGGACAGGTCTCAATCAGCCCCAGCATTTT. Its translation: CASSGTGLNQPQHF.

This sequence joins TRBV5-6 and TRBJ1-5; the match to TRBD1 covers 7 bases. Germline V CDR1 and CDR2: SGHDT, YYEEEE. This CDR3 comprises 15 residues. The J segment lost 5 bases and the V segment lost 1 base, leaving 6 bases of the junction unmatched. CDR3 coding DNA: TGTGCCAGCAGCTTGTACAGGGGCCGGTATCAGCCCCAGCATTTT. Its protein is CASSLYRGRYQPQHF.

The chain employs TRBV7-9 and TRBJ1-5, with a weak D call TRBD1 (5 bases). The germline V gene has CDR1 SEHNR and CDR2 FQNEAQ (reference sequence). The CDR3 spans 14 residues. V was cut by 5 bases and J by 4 bases, with 12 bases left in between. The CDR3 bases are TGTGCCAGCAGCCCCGGGACGGAAAATCAGCCCCAGCATTTT. Amino acids: CASSPGTENQPQHF.

The rearrangement links TRBV6-5 to TRBJ2-3; no clear D. Trimming cost V 7 bases and J 0 bases, with 11 bases left between them. The CDR3 contains 14 residues. CDR1 and CDR2 from the germline V gene are MNHEY and SVGAGI. The CDR3 protein is CASTRGWSTDTQYF. The CDR3, as DNA: TGTGCCAGCACTAGAGGCTGGAGCACAGATACGCAGTATTTT.

The chain is built from TRBV5-1 and TRBJ1-1; D not certain. The CDR3 is 13 residues long. V was clipped by 0 bases and J by 5 bases, with 8 bases between them. Per the germline V gene, CDR1 is SGHRS and CDR2 is YFSETQ. CDR3 amino acids: CASSLGEVTEAFF. The CDR3 coding sequence is TGCGCCAGCAGCTTGGGGGAGGTTACTGAAGCTTTCTTT.

The chain employs TRBV5-1 and TRBJ2-7, with 10 bases matching TRBD1. The CDR3 is made up of 14 amino acids. With V trimmed by 0 bases and J by 7 bases, 4 bases remained unmatched. Germline CDR1 and CDR2: SGHRS and YFSETQ. The CDR3 is CASSLGQGAREQYF. The CDR3 DNA sequence: TGCGCCAGCAGCTTGGGACAGGGGGCTAGAGAGCAGTACTTC.

The V and J genes are TRBV28 and TRBJ1-5; D remains ambiguous. The length of the CDR3 is 11 residues. Trimming left V 6 bases short and J 15 bases short, with 15 bases between. Germline CDR1 and CDR2: MDHEN and SYDVKM. The CDR3 region is CASSSTWIRHF. In DNA form, the CDR3 reads TGTGCCAGCAGCTCTACATGGATCCGGCATTTT.